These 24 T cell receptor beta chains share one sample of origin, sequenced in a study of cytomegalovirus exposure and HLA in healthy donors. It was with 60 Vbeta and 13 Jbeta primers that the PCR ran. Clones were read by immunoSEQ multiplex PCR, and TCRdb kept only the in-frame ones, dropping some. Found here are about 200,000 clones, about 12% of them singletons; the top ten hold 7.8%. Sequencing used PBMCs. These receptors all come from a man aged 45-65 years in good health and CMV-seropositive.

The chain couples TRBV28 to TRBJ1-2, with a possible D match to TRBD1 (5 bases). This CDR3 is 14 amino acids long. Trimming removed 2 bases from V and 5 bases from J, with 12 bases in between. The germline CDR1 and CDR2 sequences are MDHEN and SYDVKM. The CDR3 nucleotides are TGTGCCAGCAGTTTAGGACACCAATTATATGGCTACACCTTC. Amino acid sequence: CASSLGHQLYGYTF.

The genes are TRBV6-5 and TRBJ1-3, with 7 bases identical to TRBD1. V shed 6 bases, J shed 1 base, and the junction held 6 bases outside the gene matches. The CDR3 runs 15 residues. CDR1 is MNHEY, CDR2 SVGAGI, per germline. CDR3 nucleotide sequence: TGTGCCAGCAGAGCAGGGGGAAATTCTGGAAACACCATATATTTT. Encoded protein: CASRAGGNSGNTIYF.

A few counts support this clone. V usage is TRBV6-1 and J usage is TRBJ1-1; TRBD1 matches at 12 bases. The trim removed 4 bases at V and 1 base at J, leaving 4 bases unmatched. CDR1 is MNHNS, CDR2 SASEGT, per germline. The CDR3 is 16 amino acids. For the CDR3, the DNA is TGTGCCAGCAGTGGAGGGACAGGGGGCTGGAACACTGAAGCTTTCTTT. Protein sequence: CASSGGTGGWNTEAFF.

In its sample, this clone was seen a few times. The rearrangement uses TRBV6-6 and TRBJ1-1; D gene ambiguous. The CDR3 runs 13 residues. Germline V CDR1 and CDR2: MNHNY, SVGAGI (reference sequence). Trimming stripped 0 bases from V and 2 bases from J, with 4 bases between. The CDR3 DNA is TGTGCCAGCAGTTACTCGACAAACACTGAAGCTTTCTTT. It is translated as CASSYSTNTEAFF.

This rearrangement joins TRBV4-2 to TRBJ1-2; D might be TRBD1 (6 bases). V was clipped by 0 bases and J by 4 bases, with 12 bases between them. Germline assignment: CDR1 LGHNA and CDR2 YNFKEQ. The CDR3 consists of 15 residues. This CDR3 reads CASSQDRGDIYGYTF. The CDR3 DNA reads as TGTGCCAGCAGCCAAGATCGAGGGGACATCTATGGCTACACCTTC.

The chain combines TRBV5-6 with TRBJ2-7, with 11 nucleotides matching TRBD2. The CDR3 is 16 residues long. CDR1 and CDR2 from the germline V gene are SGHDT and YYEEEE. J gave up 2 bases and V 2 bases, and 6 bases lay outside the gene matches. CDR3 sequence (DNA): TGTGCCAGCAGCTTATTAGCGGGGGGGATTACCTACGAGCAGTACGTC. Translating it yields CASSLLAGGITYEQYV.

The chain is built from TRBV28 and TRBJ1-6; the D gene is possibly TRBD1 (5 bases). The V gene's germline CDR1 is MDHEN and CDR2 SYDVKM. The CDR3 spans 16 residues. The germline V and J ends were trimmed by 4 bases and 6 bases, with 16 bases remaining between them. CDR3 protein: CASSSPATAPNSPLHF. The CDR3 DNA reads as TGTGCCAGCAGTTCCCCGGCGACAGCACCTAATTCACCCCTCCACTTT.

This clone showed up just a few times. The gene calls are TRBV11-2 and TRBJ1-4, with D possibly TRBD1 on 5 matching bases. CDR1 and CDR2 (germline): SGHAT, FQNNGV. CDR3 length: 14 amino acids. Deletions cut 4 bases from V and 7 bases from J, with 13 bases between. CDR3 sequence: CASSWSGGSEKLFF. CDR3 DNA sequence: TGTGCCAGCAGCTGGTCGGGGGGAAGTGAAAAACTGTTTTTT.

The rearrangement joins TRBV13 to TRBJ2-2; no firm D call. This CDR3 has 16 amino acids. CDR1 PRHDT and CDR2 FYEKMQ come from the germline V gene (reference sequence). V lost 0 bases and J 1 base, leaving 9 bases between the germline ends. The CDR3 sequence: CASSLGRSRNTGELFF. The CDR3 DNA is TGTGCCAGCAGCTTAGGTCGGTCTCGGAACACCGGGGAGCTGTTTTTT.

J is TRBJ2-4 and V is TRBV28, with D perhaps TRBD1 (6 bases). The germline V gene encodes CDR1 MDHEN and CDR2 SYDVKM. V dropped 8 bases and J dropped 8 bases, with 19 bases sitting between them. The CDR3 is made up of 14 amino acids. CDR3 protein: CASATGPQGDIQYF. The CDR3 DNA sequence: TGTGCCAGCGCAACAGGGCCCCAAGGGGACATTCAGTACTTC. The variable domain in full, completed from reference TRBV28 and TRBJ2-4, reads DVKVTQSSRYLVKRTGEKVFLECVQDMDHENMFWYRQDPGLGLRLIYFSYDVKMKEKGDIPEGYSVSREKKERFSLILESASTNQTSMYLCASATGPQGDIQYFGAGTRLSVL.

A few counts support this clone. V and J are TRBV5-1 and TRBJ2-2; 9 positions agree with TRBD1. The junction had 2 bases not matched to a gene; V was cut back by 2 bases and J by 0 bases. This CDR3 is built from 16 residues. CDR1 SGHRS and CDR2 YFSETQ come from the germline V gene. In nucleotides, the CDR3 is TGCGCCAGCAGCTTCGGACAGGGGCCGAACACCGGGGAGCTGTTTTTT. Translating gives CASSFGQGPNTGELFF.

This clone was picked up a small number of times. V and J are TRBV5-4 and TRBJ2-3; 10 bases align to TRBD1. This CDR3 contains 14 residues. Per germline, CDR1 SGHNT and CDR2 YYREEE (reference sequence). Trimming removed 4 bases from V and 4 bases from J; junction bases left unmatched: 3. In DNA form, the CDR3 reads TGTGCCAGCAGCCGGGACAGGGGAGCAGATACGCAGTATTTT. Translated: CASSRDRGADTQYF.

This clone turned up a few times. CDR3 in amino acids: CASSEAGAVNEKLFF. The CDR3 DNA is TGCGCCAGCAGCGAAGCAGGGGCCGTAAACGAAAAACTGTTTTTT. The chain recombines TRBV5-1 with TRBJ1-4, with D possibly matching TRBD1 (6 bases). This CDR3 is 15 amino acids long. Looked up from germline, CDR1 is SGHRS and CDR2 is YFSETQ. V dropped 4 bases and J dropped 8 bases, with 18 bases sitting between them.

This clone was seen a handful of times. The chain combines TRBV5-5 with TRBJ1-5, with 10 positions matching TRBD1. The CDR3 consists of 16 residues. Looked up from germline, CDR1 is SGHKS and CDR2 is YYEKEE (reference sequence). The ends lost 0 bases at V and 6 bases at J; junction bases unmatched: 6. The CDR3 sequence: CASSLGDRGNGQPQHF. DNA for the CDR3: TGTGCCAGCAGCTTGGGGGACAGGGGTAATGGTCAGCCCCAGCATTTT. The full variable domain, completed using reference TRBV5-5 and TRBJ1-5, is DAGVTQSPTHLIKTRGQQVTLRCSPISGHKSVSWYQQVLGQGPQFIFQYYEKEERGRGNFPDRFSARQFPNYSSELNVNALLLGDSALYLCASSLGDRGNGQPQHFGDGTRLSIL.

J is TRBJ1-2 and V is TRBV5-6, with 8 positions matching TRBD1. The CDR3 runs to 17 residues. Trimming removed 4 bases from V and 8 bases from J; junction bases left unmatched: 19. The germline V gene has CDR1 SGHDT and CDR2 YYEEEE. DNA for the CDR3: TGTGCCAGCAGCCTATGGACAGGGTCCCCCCTGACTAAGGGCTACACCTTC. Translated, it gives CASSLWTGSPLTKGYTF. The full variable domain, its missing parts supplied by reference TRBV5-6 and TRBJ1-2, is DAGVTQSPTHLIKTRGQQVTLRCSPKSGHDTVSWYQQALGQGPQFIFQYYEEEERQRGNFPDRFSGHQFPNYSSELNVNALLLGDSALYLCASSLWTGSPLTKGYTFGSGTRLTVV.

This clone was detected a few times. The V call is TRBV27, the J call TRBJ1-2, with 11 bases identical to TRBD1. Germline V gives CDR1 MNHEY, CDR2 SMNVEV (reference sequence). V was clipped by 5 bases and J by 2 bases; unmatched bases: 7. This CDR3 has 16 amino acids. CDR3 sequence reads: CASSPGQGVANYGYTF. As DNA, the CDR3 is TGTGCCAGCAGTCCGGGACAGGGGGTGGCAAACTATGGCTACACCTTC.

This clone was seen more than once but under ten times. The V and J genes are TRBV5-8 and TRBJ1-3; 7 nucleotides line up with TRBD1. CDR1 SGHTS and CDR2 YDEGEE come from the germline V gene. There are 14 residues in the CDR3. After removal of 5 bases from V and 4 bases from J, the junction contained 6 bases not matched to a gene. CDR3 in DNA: TGTGCCAGCAGACATGACAGGGCAGGAAACACCATATATTTT. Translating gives CASRHDRAGNTIYF.

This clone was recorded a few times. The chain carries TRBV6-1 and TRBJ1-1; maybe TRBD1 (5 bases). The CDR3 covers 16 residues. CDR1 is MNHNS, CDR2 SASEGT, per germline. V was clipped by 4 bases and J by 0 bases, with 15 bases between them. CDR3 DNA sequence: TGTGCCAGCAGTGCATTCGGGGGGACTATGAACACTGAAGCTTTCTTT. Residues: CASSAFGGTMNTEAFF.

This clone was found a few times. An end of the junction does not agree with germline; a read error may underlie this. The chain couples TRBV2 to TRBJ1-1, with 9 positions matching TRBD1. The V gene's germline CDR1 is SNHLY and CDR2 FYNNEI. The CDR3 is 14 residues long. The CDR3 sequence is CASSTKDRGYTRAF. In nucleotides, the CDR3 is TGTGCCAGCAGTACTAAGGACAGGGGCTACACCCGCGCCTTT.

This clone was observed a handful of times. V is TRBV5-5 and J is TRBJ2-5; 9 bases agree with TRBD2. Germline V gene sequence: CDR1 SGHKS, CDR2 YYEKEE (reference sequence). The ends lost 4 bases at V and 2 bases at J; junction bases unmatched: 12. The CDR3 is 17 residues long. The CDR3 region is CASSLAGTSTNQETQYF. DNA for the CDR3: TGTGCCAGCAGCCTGGCGGGGACTAGCACAAATCAAGAGACCCAGTACTTC.

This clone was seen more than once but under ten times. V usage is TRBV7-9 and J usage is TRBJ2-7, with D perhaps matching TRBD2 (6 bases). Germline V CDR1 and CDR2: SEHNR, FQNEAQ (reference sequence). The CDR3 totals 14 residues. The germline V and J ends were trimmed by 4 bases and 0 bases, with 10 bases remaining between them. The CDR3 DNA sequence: TGTGCCAGCAGCTACTGGGGGGTCTCCTACGAGCAGTACTTC. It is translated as CASSYWGVSYEQYF.

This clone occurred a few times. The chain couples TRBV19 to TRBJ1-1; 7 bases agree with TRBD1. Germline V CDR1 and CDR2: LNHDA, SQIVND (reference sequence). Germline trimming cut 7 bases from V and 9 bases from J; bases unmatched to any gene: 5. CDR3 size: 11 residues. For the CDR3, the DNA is TGTGCCAGTACACAGGGGAGCAAAGCTTTCTTT. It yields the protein CASTQGSKAFF.

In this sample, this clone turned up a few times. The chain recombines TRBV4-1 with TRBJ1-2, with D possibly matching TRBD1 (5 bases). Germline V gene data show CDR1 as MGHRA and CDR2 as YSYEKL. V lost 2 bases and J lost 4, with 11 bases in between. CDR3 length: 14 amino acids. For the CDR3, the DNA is TGCGCCAGCAGCCAACTGGGGCGCGCCTATGGCTACACCTTC. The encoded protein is CASSQLGRAYGYTF.

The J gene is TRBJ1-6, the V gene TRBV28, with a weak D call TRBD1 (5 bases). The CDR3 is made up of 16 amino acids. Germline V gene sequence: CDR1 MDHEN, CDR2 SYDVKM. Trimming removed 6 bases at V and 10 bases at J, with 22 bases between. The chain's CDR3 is CASSLGGPSGRSPLHF. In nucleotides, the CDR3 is TGTGCCAGCAGCCTGGGGGGTCCCTCAGGGAGATCACCCCTCCACTTT. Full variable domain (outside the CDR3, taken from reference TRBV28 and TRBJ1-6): DVKVTQSSRYLVKRTGEKVFLECVQDMDHENMFWYRQDPGLGLRLIYFSYDVKMKEKGDIPEGYSVSREKKERFSLILESASTNQTSMYLCASSLGGPSGRSPLHFGNGTRLTVT.